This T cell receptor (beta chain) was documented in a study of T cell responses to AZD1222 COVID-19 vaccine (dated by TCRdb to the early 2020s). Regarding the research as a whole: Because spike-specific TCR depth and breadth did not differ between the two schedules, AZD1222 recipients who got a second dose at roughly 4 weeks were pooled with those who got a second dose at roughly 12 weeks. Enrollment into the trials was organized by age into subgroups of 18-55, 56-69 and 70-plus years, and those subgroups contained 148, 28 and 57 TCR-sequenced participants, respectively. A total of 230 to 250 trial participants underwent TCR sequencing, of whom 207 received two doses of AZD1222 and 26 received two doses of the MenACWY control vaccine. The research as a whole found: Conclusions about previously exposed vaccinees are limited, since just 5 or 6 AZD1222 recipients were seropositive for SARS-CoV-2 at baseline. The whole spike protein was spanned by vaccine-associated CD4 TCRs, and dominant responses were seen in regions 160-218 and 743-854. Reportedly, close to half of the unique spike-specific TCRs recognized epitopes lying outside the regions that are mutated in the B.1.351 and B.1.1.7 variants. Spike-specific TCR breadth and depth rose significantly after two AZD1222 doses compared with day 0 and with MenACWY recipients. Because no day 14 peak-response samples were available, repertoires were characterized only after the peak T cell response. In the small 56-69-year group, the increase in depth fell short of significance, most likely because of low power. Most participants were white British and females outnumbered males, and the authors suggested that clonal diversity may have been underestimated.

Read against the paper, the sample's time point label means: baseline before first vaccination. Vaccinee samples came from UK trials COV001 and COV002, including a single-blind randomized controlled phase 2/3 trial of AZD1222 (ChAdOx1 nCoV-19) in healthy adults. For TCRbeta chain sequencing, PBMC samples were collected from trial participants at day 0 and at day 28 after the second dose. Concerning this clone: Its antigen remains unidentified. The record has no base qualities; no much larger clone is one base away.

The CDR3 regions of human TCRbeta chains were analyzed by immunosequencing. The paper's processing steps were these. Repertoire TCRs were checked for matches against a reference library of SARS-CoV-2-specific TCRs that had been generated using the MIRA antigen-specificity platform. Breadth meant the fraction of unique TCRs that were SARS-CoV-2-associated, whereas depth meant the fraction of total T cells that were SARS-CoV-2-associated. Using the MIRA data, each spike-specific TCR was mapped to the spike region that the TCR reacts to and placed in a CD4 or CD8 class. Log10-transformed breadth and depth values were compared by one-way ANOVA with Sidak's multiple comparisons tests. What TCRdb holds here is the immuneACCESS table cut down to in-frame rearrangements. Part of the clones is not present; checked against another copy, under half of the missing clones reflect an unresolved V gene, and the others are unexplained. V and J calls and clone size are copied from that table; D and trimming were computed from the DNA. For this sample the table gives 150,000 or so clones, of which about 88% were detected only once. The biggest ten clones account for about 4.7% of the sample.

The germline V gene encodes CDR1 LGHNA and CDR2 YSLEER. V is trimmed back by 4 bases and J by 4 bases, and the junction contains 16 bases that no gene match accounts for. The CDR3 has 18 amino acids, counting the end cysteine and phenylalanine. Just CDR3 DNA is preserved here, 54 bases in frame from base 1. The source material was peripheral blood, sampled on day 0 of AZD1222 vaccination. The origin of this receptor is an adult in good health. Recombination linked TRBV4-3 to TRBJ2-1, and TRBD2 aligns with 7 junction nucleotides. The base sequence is TGCGCCAGCAGCCGCCAAAGCAGCGGGGTTGCCCCGTACAATGAGCAGTTCTTC. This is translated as CASSRQSSGVAPYNEQFF.